The clone carrying this TCR beta chain has a handful of counts. The antigen is not known. Researchers took RNA transcripts and amplified the TCR beta CDR3 regions from them. An initial round of RT-PCR targeting the TCR CDR3 relied on the HTBI primer set. TCRdb independently ran MiXCR on the multiplex PCR reads; one entry per CDR3 protein. Among a few hundred thousand distinct CDR3 sequences listed, 35% to 55% were seen once. V shed 3 bases, J shed 6 bases, and the junction held 18 bases outside the gene matches. The CDR3 covers 20 residues. Germline CDR1 is SGDLS and CDR2 is YYNGEE. The data were obtained in a study of T cells in Graves' hyperthyroidism and ophthalmopathy. Notes on the study in general: The model foresaw ophthalmopathy a median around 6.4 months prior to onset.

Hyperthyroidism, newly diagnosed and lasting under 2 months, affected patients aged 18 to 65. Exclusion criteria comprised uncontrolled infection, other autoimmune disease, pregnancy or lactation. Sequencing was done on a sample of peripheral blood or thyroid tissue (not recorded which). The source of this sequence is a woman aged 18-30 years with Graves' hyperthyroidism. The rearrangement uses TRBV9 and TRBJ2-7; 16 bases fit TRBD2. CDR3 residues: CASSARRGWGTSGRASEQYF. The CDR3 DNA is TGTGCCAGCAGCGCACGGCGGGGGTGGGGGACTAGCGGGAGGGCCTCCGAGCAGTACTTC.